This T cell receptor (beta chain) was obtained from a study of PD-1 blockade in classical Hodgkin lymphoma. Whole-study context: Patients were treated with nivolumab at 3 mg/kg, and this was given intravenously every 2 weeks.

Sequencing used immunoSEQ multiplex PCR; TCRdb keeps in-frame clones, though not all of them. The sample contains 11,000 or so clones, 84% of which appear only once. Autologous stem cell transplantation was followed by relapse in every patient, and brentuximab vedotin exposure varied. Applied to thawed PBMCs, magnetic negative selection was the method used to isolate CD8+ T cells. This CDR3 has 15 residues. With V trimmed by 5 bases and J by 5 bases, 10 bases remained unmatched. The germline CDR1 and CDR2 sequences are WNHNN and SYGVQD (reference sequence). The sample was CD8+ T cells from blood, taken at baseline. This TCR was sampled from a human donor with classical Hodgkin lymphoma. The chain couples TRBV10-1 to TRBJ1-1, with 8 bases aligning to TRBD1. The CDR3 region has the DNA TGCGCCAGCAGTAGTGGCAGGGGGCTTTGGACTGAAGCTTTCTTT. Translated: CASSSGRGLWTEAFF.